The rows below give T cell receptor beta chains drawn from one sample of a study of a mutant IDH1 vaccine in newly diagnosed glioma. Measured with immunoSEQ multiplex PCR; TCRdb has only the in-frame clones, and not every one. The data hold approximately 60,000 clones, with around 87% observed a single time. These TCRs' antigens remain unknown. The starting material was PBMCs, obtained from a glioma patient whose treatment included an IDH1 peptide vaccine. Receptors originate from a man aged 40-50 years with glioma. Each CDR3 is given with its conserved first and last residue. The order of the fields is D gene, clone size, J gene, V gene, CDR3 protein, CDR3 DNA. The D gene is left open where the match is weak. Expanded clones get a size class; other rows say once, few or many, or leave the size out.

>NA|NA|TRBJ1-2|TRBV25-1
CASSEPSQGNYGYTF
TGTGCCAGCAGCGAACCATCCCAGGGGAACTATGGCTACACCTTC
>NA|NA|TRBJ2-2|TRBV5-1
CASSLLEGAMTGELFF
TGCGCCAGCAGCTTGTTGGAGGGGGCGATGACCGGGGAGCTGTTTTTT
>NA|NA|TRBJ2-1|TRBV5-6
CASSGYRAGFNEQFF
TGTGCCAGCAGCGGTTACAGGGCAGGCTTCAATGAGCAGTTCTTC
>NA|NA|TRBJ2-2|TRBV7-7
CASSAGQTANTGELFF
TGTGCTAGCAGCGCGGGACAGACCGCGAACACCGGGGAGCTGTTTTTT
>NA|NA|TRBJ2-7|TRBV12-1
CANYGRGPYEQYF
TGTGCCAACTATGGGCGGGGCCCCTACGAGCAGTACTTC
>NA|NA|TRBJ2-5|TRBV11-3
CASSLGGSLETQYF
TGTGCCAGCAGCTTAGGTGGTTCTTTAGAGACCCAGTACTTC
>NA|NA|TRBJ2-2|TRBV7-9
CASPLGWDHITGELFF
TGTGCCAGCCCCCTAGGGTGGGACCACATCACCGGGGAGCTGTTTTTT
>NA|NA|TRBJ2-3|TRBV25-1
CASSELGVADTQYF
TGTGCCAGCAGTGAATTGGGGGTGGCAGATACGCAGTATTTT
>TRBD1|once|TRBJ2-4|TRBV4-2
CASSQGGTGGALADF
TGTGCCAGCAGCCAAGGAGGGACAGGGGGCGCTTTAGCTGACTTC
>TRBD1|NA|TRBJ1-5|TRBV4-1
CASSQHPAKGRTGANQPQHF
TGCGCCAGCAGCCAACACCCAGCCAAAGGAAGGACAGGTGCGAATCAGCCCCAGCATTTT
>TRBD1|NA|TRBJ1-1|TRBV18
CASSPQGAQNTEAFF
TGTGCCAGCTCACCCCAGGGGGCCCAGAACACTGAAGCTTTCTTT
>TRBD2|NA|TRBJ2-3|TRBV6-6
CASSFGLAGTDTQYF
TGTGCCAGCAGCTTCGGACTAGCGGGAACAGATACGCAGTATTTT
>TRBD2|NA|TRBJ2-5|TRBV6-1
CASRAAGGSQETQYF
TGTGCCAGCAGGGCGGCGGGGGGCTCCCAAGAGACCCAGTACTTC
>TRBD1|NA|TRBJ2-7|TRBV23-1
CASSQSNGPPRQGRTYEQYF
TGCGCCAGCAGTCAATCGAATGGACCCCCTCGACAGGGCCGGACCTACGAGCAGTACTTC
>NA|NA|TRBJ2-1|TRBV7-2
CASSPRQQMVGQFF
TGTGCCAGCAGCCCAAGACAACAGATGGTCGGGCAGTTCTTC
>TRBD2|NA|TRBJ2-7|TRBV5-4
CASSLGFSGRSRYEQYF
TGTGCCAGCAGCTTGGGGTTTAGCGGGAGGTCTCGGTACGAGCAGTACTTC
>NA|NA|TRBJ2-3|TRBV19
CASSIVWLGEGTQYF
TGTGCCAGTAGTATAGTTTGGTTGGGAGAGGGTACGCAGTATTTT
>TRBD1|NA|TRBJ1-2|TRBV5-4
CASKGQGTNGYTF
TGTGCCAGCAAAGGACAGGGCACTAATGGCTACACCTTC
>NA|NA|TRBJ1-3|TRBV29-1
CSVTRGGGNTIYF
TGCAGCGTAACCCGCGGTGGGGGAAACACCATATATTTT
>NA|NA|TRBJ2-5|TRBV19
CASSIGQQETQYF
TGTGCCAGTAGTATCGGACAGCAAGAGACCCAGTACTTC
>NA|NA|TRBJ2-2|TRBV4-3
CASSVTQNTGELFF
TGCGCCAGCAGCGTGACTCAAAACACCGGGGAGCTGTTTTTT
>TRBD1|medium-sized|TRBJ1-4|TRBV2
CASSAYRGGNEKLFF
TGTGCCAGCAGTGCCTACAGGGGAGGTAATGAAAAACTGTTTTTT
>NA|NA|TRBJ1-2|TRBV7-9
CASSRTNGYTF
TGTGCCAGCAGTCGGACTAATGGCTACACCTTC
>NA|NA|TRBJ2-2|TRBV7-2
CASSSRVTGELFF
TGTGCCAGCAGCTCCAGGGTTACCGGGGAGCTGTTTTTT
>TRBD1|NA|TRBJ2-7|TRBV2
CASRGQGYEQYF
TGTGCCAGCAGAGGACAGGGCTACGAGCAGTACTTC
>NA|NA|TRBJ1-1|TRBV20-1
CSAREDTEAFF
TGCAGTGCTAGAGAAGACACTGAAGCTTTCTTT
>NA|NA|TRBJ1-2|TRBV27
CASSSTGRLNYGYTF
TGTGCCAGCAGTAGTACAGGGAGGTTAAACTATGGCTACACCTTC
>NA|NA|TRBJ2-7|TRBV19
CASSPSRGQEQYF
TGTGCCAGTAGCCCCTCGCGGGGCCAGGAGCAGTACTTC
>NA|NA|TRBJ1-2|TRBV15
CATSGRTGGYGYTF
TGTGCCACCAGCGGACGTACAGGCGGCTATGGCTACACCTTC
>NA|NA|TRBJ1-4|TRBV19
CASSIGRLSTNEKLFF
TGTGCCAGTAGTATAGGCAGGCTGTCAACTAATGAAAAACTGTTTTTT
>NA|NA|TRBJ1-1|TRBV6-5
CASSRPGGNTEAFF
TGTGCCAGCAGTCGACCGGGGGGAAACACTGAAGCTTTCTTT
>TRBD2|NA|TRBJ2-4|TRBV19
CASSISGRGNIQYF
TGTGCCAGTAGTATTAGTGGGCGGGGGAACATTCAGTACTTC
>NA|NA|TRBJ2-7|TRBV2
CASSKRGIDYEQYF
TGTGCCAGCAGCAAGAGGGGGATTGACTACGAGCAGTACTTC
>TRBD1|NA|TRBJ2-7|TRBV6-6
CASSWGRTGQSYEQYF
TGTGCCAGCAGTTGGGGGAGGACAGGGCAATCCTACGAGCAGTACTTC
>NA|NA|TRBJ2-7|TRBV4-1
CASSQAAGQNYEQYF
TGCGCCAGCAGCCAAGCGGCAGGGCAGAACTACGAGCAGTACTTC
>TRBD1|once|TRBJ2-7|TRBV6-5
CASRPSGQGGAEQYF
TGTGCCAGCAGACCGTCGGGACAGGGAGGGGCCGAGCAGTACTTC
>NA|NA|TRBJ2-3|TRBV7-3
CASSLIGTSTDTQYF
TGTGCCAGCAGCTTAATCGGTACCAGCACAGATACGCAGTATTTT
>TRBD1|NA|TRBJ2-3|TRBV13
CASSYGTDTDTQYF
TGTGCCAGCAGCTACGGGACAGACACAGATACGCAGTATTTT
>NA|few|TRBJ2-5|TRBV6-5
CASRTGWGQETQYF
TGTGCCAGCAGGACCGGGTGGGGACAAGAGACCCAGTACTTC
>TRBD2|NA|TRBJ2-7|TRBV27
CASSLIAGGYEQYF
TGTGCCAGCAGCCTTATAGCGGGAGGTTACGAGCAGTACTTC
>NA|NA|TRBJ2-5|TRBV28
CASSTTGEGETQYF
TGTGCCAGCAGTACGACAGGGGAGGGGGAGACCCAGTACTTC
>TRBD1|NA|TRBJ2-7|TRBV5-6
CASSYRTGVGEQYF
TGTGCCAGCAGCTACCGGACAGGGGTAGGTGAGCAGTACTTC
>NA|NA|TRBJ1-1|TRBV10-3
CAISDPRDNTEAFF
TGTGCCATCAGTGACCCGAGGGACAACACTGAAGCTTTCTTT
>NA|NA|TRBJ2-5|TRBV2
CASSEALVRETQYF
TGTGCCAGCAGTGAAGCTCTGGTTCGGGAGACCCAGTACTTC
>TRBD2|NA|TRBJ2-5|TRBV5-1
CASSPGLAQETQYF
TGCGCCAGCAGCCCGGGACTAGCCCAAGAGACCCAGTACTTC